The 2 T cell receptor beta chains below were found in one sample sequenced in a study of T cell responses to AZD1222 COVID-19 vaccine. Sequencing used immunoSEQ multiplex PCR; TCRdb keeps in-frame clones, though not all of them. In the table there are over 120,000 clones, 90% to 95% of which are singletons. Sequenced material: peripheral blood, taken on day 0 of AZD1222 vaccination. These receptors all stem from an adult in good health.

The rearrangement joins TRBV5-1 to TRBJ1-3; D is unresolved. The CDR3 spans 16 residues. The ends were cut back, 3 bases at V and 0 bases at J, with 13 bases in the middle. The V gene's germline CDR1 is SGHRS and CDR2 YFSETQ. Here the CDR3 reads CASSSSGPHSGNTIYF. The CDR3 DNA reads as TGCGCCAGCAGCTCATCCGGGCCCCACTCTGGAAACACCATATATTTT.

This chain connects TRBV6-6 to TRBJ2-1, with 7 bases aligning to TRBD2. This CDR3 has 15 amino acids. V lost 1 base and J lost 8; bases outside the gene matches: 8. Per the germline V gene, CDR1 is MNHNY and CDR2 is SVGAGI (reference sequence). CDR3 DNA: TGTGCCAGCAGTTACTTGGGGGAGGGACCCGATGAGCAGTTCTTC. Translating gives CASSYLGEGPDEQFF.